This T cell receptor beta chain was recovered during a study of OX40 agonist ivuxolimab in advanced cancers. Findings and caveats of the study: Partial responders dosed at 0.1-3.0 mg/kg displayed clonal expansion ranking among the lowest. Within 6 weeks, CD4+ and CD8+ blood T cells expanded clonally at 0.1 to 3.0 mg/kg.

With respect to this clone: Its antigen is unknown.

Looked up from germline, CDR1 is SGHDN and CDR2 is FVKESK. Deletions cut 2 bases from V and 4 bases from J, with 10 bases between. The CDR3 has 14 residues. The protocol was immunoSEQ multiplex PCR, while the TCRdb copy is restricted to in-frame clones and leaves out a portion. Altogether about 81,000 clones are present, 90% to 95% being singletons, with the ten largest covering roughly an eighth. The sequence was collected from an adult with an advanced solid tumor such as melanoma, head and neck, liver or kidney cancer. V gene TRBV14 combines with J gene TRBJ2-3; no reliable D call. The source was CD4+ or CD8+ T cells sorted from blood, collected in a trial of the OX40 agonist ivuxolimab. CDR3 residues: CASSQLGSPDTQYF. As DNA, the CDR3 is TGTGCCAGCAGCCAACTTGGCTCTCCAGATACGCAGTATTTT.